This T cell receptor beta chain was sequenced for a study of blood T cells in healthy people across ages. Total RNA was isolated from each sample in quantities of at least 5 micrograms. Study observations and caveats: Conclusively comparing naive with antigen-experienced cells was impossible with unsorted PBMCs. Age brought a roughly linear fall in TCR beta diversity measured per million T cells. Investigators viewed diversity estimates from one million T cells as underestimates, the study reported.

As for this clonotype: Its antigen is not identified.

A second PCR of roughly 7 to 11 cycles used a sample-barcoded 5' primer and a J-beta primer mix. MiXCR, run by TCRdb on the 5' RACE reads, gives a single entry per CDR3 protein. Among about 760,000 distinct CDR3 sequences listed, roughly three fifths were seen once. Germline trimming cut 3 bases from V and 5 bases from J; bases unmatched to any gene: 8. This CDR3 comprises 15 residues. Sequencing was carried out using blood. This receptor was taken from a man aged 40-55 years in good health. The J gene is TRBJ1-2, the V gene TRBV12-3 or TRBV12-4; 8 positions agree with TRBD1. The CDR3 loop is CASSLRGQGQYGYTF. The CDR3 nucleotides are TGTGCCAGCAGTTTGAGAGGACAGGGACAGTATGGCTACACCTTC.